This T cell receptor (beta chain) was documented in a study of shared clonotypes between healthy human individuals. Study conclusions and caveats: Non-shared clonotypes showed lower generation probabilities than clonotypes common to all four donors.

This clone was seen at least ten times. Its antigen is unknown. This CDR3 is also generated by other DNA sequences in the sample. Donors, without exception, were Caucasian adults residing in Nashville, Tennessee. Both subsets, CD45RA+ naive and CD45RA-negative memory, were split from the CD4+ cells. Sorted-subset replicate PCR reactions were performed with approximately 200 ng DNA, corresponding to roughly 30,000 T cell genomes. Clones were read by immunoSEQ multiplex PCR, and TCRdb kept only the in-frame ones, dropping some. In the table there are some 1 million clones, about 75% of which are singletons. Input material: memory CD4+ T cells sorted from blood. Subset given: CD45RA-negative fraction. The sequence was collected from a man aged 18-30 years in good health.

CDR3 DNA sequence: TGTGCCAGCAGCTTTATGCTTGCTGGGGTCGGGCAAGAGACCCAGTACTTC. It codes for CASSFMLAGVGQETQYF. The gene calls are TRBV7-9 and TRBJ2-5; unclear D gene. V dropped 3 bases and J dropped 2 bases, with 19 bases sitting between them. The germline CDR1 and CDR2 sequences are SEHNR and FQNEAQ (reference sequence). CDR3 length: 17 amino acids.